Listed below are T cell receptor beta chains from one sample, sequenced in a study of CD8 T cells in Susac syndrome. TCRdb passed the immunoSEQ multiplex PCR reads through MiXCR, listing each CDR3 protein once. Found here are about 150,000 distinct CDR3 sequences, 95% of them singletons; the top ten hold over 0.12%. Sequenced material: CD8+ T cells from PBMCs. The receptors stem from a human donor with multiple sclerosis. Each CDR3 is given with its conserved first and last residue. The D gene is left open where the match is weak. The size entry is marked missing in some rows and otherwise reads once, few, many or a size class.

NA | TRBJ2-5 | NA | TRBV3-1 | CASSQNTGLEEETQYF | TGTGCCAGCAGCCAAAATACAGGGCTGGAGGAAGAGACCCAGTACTTC
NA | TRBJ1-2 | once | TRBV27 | CASSRFGKDSYGYTF | TGTGCCAGCAGTCGCTTCGGCAAGGATTCGTATGGCTACACCTTC
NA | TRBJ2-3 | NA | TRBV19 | CASRKTRGSSTDTQYF | TGTGCCAGTAGGAAGACCCGGGGATCTAGCACAGATACGCAGTATTTT
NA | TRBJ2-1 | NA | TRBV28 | CASSFRRNYNEQFF | TGTGCCAGCAGTTTCCGACGAAACTACAATGAGCAGTTCTTC
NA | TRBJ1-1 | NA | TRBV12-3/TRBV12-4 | CASSPGGASGAFF | TGTGCCAGCAGTCCTGGAGGGGCTTCGGGAGCTTTCTTT
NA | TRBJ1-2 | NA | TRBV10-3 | CAIRRVDYGYTF | TGTGCCATCCGCAGGGTGGACTATGGCTACACCTTC
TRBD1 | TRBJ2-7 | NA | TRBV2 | CAVKGQGPYEQYF | TGTGCCGTCAAGGGACAGGGACCCTACGAGCAGTACTTC
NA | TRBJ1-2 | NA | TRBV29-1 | CSVESPGLDGYTF | TGCAGCGTTGAAAGTCCGGGTTTGGATGGCTACACCTTC
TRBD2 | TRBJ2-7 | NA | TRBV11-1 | CASSLSGGPTTDHEQYF | TGTGCCAGCAGCCTTAGCGGGGGGCCGACGACAGACCACGAGCAGTACTTC
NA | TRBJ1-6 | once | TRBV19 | CASSSTSDSPLHF | TGTGCCAGTAGTTCCACCAGTGATTCACCCCTCCACTTT
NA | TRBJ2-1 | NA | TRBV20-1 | CSAISPLGNEQFF | TGCAGTGCCATCTCTCCTTTGGGCAATGAGCAGTTCTTC